This T cell receptor beta chain is drawn from a study of blood T cell repertoires in COVID-19. In the study overall: Acute and convalescent COVID-19 specimens originated in the United States, Italy and Spain. The cDNA or gDNA used as material had been derived from T cells, B-cell-depleted T cells, or PBMCs.

Profiling relied on immunoSEQ multiplex PCR, and the TCRdb table lists in-frame clones only, not all of them. The sample records about 60,000 clones, 85% to 90% being singletons. CDR1 and CDR2 from the germline V gene are SGHDT and YYEEEE. The junction had 5 bases not matched to a gene; V was cut back by 2 bases and J by 0 bases. There are 16 residues in the CDR3. Sequenced sample: peripheral blood. This TCR came from a man aged 60-69 years with active COVID-19. The chain recombines TRBV5-6 with TRBJ2-7, with 10 bases lining up with TRBD2. This chain's CDR3 is CASSFTSGTLSYEQYF. The CDR3 DNA reads TGTGCCAGCAGCTTTACTAGCGGGACCCTCTCCTACGAGCAGTACTTC.